A single sample gave rise to the 30 T cell receptor beta chains below, sequenced in a study of T cells in Graves' hyperthyroidism and ophthalmopathy. The investigators amplified TCR beta CDR3 regions from RNA transcripts. The HTBI primer set drove a first-round RT-PCR of the TCR CDR3. Via MiXCR, TCRdb re-called the multiplex PCR reads, giving one row per CDR3 protein. This repertoire shows some 700,000 distinct CDR3 sequences, 15% to 20% found once; its top ten account for 15% to 18%. The sequencing input was blood. Receptors originate from a man over 45 with Graves' hyperthyroidism.

This clonotype was counted a few times. The rearrangement uses TRBV20-1 and TRBJ2-3, with D maybe TRBD2 (5 bases). This CDR3 is built from 12 residues. Trimming removed 6 bases from V and 3 bases from J, with 10 bases in between. CDR1 and CDR2 from the germline V gene are DFQATT and SNEGSKA (reference sequence). The CDR3 here is CSANEGTDTQYF. CDR3 DNA sequence: TGCAGTGCCAACGAGGGAACAGATACGCAGTATTTT.

In its sample, this clonotype was seen many times. V gene TRBV12-5 combines with J gene TRBJ1-1; D might be TRBD1 (5 bases). The germline V and J ends were trimmed by 3 bases and 1 base, with 6 bases remaining between them. Germline V gene sequence: CDR1 LGHNT, CDR2 FRNRAP. The CDR3 covers 13 residues. The CDR3: CASGFQGNTEAFF. CDR3 coding DNA: TGTGCTAGTGGTTTCCAGGGGAACACTGAAGCTTTCTTT.

This clonotype was seen at least ten times. CDR3: CAWRDRGTEAFF. DNA for the CDR3: TGTGCCTGGAGGGACAGAGGCACTGAAGCTTTCTTT. The chain uses TRBV30 and TRBJ1-1, with D possibly matching TRBD1 (6 bases). There are 12 residues in the CDR3. The V end lost 3 bases, the J end lost 4 bases, and 9 bases lay between the germline ends. The germline gives CDR1 GTSNPN, CDR2 SVGIG (reference sequence).

This clonotype was seen a few times. The V and J genes are TRBV6-6 and TRBJ2-7; D may be TRBD1 (6 bases). V shed 2 bases and J shed 2 bases, with 10 bases lying between them. The CDR3 is made up of 14 amino acids. Germline loops: CDR1 MNHNY, CDR2 SVGAGI (reference sequence). CDR3 region: CASSYTGKTYEQYF. As DNA, the CDR3 is TGTGCCAGCAGTTACACAGGGAAGACCTACGAGCAGTACTTC.

As regards this clonotype: A clone one base away is much larger, so this may be a read error. This chain connects TRBV9 to TRBJ2-3; the D is unclear. The CDR3 is 14 residues long. Trimming removed 0 bases from V and 0 bases from J, with 5 bases in between. Germline-derived CDR1 and CDR2 are SGDLS and YYNGEE. In nucleotides, the CDR3 is TGTGCCAGCAGCGTAGTCCCAAGCACAGATACGCAGTATTTT. It yields the protein CASSVVPSTDTQYF.

The chain links TRBV5-1 to TRBJ2-7; 7 positions agree with TRBD1. Germline V gene data show CDR1 as SGHRS and CDR2 as YFSETQ. The CDR3 is 14 amino acids. Losses at the gene ends were 3 bases for V and 2 bases for J; bases not matched to a gene: 5. The CDR3: CASSSTGTAYEQYF. The CDR3 nucleotides read TGCGCCAGCAGCTCGACCGGGACAGCCTACGAGCAGTACTTC. The whole variable domain, filled in from reference TRBV5-1 and TRBJ2-7, reads KAGVTQTPRYLIKTRGQQVTLSCSPISGHRSVSWYQQTPGQGLQFLFEYFSETQRNKGNFPGRFSGRQFSNSRSEMNVSTLELGDSALYLCASSSTGTAYEQYFGPGTRLTVT.

The chain has TRBV11-2 and TRBJ2-2; the D gene is possibly TRBD2 (6 bases). CDR3 length: 15 residues. The V end lost 5 bases, the J end lost 6 bases, and 16 bases lay between the germline ends. The V gene's germline CDR1 is SGHAT and CDR2 FQNNGV. CDR3 region: CASSARLEGAGELFF. The CDR3 nucleotides read TGTGCCAGCAGCGCCCGACTAGAAGGGGCCGGGGAGCTGTTTTTT.

This clonotype has ten or more counts. The V and J genes are TRBV28 and TRBJ2-7; weak D call: TRBD2 (5 bases). CDR3 length equals 16 residues. Trimming pared 2 bases from V and 1 base from J, leaving 15 bases between. Germline assignment: CDR1 MDHEN and CDR2 SYDVKM. CDR3 amino acids: CASSLGDLDLSYEQYF. The CDR3 bases are TGTGCCAGCAGTTTAGGTGACCTGGACTTATCCTACGAGCAGTACTTC.

V and J are TRBV11-2 and TRBJ2-7; TRBD1 or TRBD2 may be the D gene (5 bases each). The germline V gene encodes CDR1 SGHAT and CDR2 FQNNGV. V was shortened by 2 bases and J by 4 bases, with 15 bases between the two germline ends. The CDR3 runs to 15 residues. CDR3 sequence reads: CASSLRDLNYYEQYF. The CDR3 DNA reads as TGTGCCAGCAGCTTAAGGGACCTTAATTATTACGAGCAGTACTTC.

Comment on this clonotype: A much larger clone lies one base from this, so it may be a read error. J is TRBJ2-1 and V is TRBV9; TRBD2 agrees at 8 bases. Germline V gene lookup returns CDR1 SGDLS and CDR2 YYNGEE. This CDR3 comprises 14 residues. The junction had 4 bases not matched to a gene; V was cut back by 4 bases and J by 4 bases. The CDR3, as DNA: TGTGCCAGCAGCTACATAGCGGGATACAATGAGCAGTTCTTC. This translates into CASSYIAGYNEQFF. The variable domain in full, with the rest retrieved from reference TRBV9 and TRBJ2-1, is DSGVTQTPKHLITATGQRVTLRCSPRSGDLSVYWYQQSLDQGLQFLIQYYNGEERAKGNILERFSAQQFPDLHSELNLSSLELGDSALYFCASSYIAGYNEQFFGPGTRLTVL.

There are a few counts of this clonotype. This sequence joins TRBV28 and TRBJ2-7; weak D call: TRBD2 (6 bases). In germline, CDR1 is MDHEN, CDR2 SYDVKM. V was pared by 2 bases and J by 3 bases, with 17 bases between. The CDR3 runs 16 residues. CDR3 nucleotides: TGTGCCAGCAGTTTACTCGACGGGACTGATTTCTACGAGCAGTACTTC. Protein sequence: CASSLLDGTDFYEQYF.

The genes are TRBV4-3 and TRBJ2-7, with D unclear. The CDR3 loop spans 12 amino acids. Germline CDR1 and CDR2: LGHNA and YSLEER. V was clipped by 4 bases and J by 6 bases, with 10 bases between them. The CDR3 protein is CASSPGICEQYF. CDR3 in DNA: TGCGCCAGCAGCCCTGGGATATGCGAGCAGTACTTC.

This clonotype has a handful of counts. The chain has TRBV14 and TRBJ2-7, with 9 nucleotides matching TRBD2. Germline CDR1 SGHDN, CDR2 FVKESK. Unmatched junction bases numbered 4, after V lost 5 bases and J lost 2 bases. The CDR3 has 14 amino acids. CDR3 sequence reads: CASSVGLAPYEQYF. In nucleotides, the CDR3 is TGTGCCAGCAGCGTTGGACTAGCGCCCTACGAGCAGTACTTC.

This clonotype was seen repeatedly, ten times or more. The chain uses TRBV27 and TRBJ2-1, with TRBD2 matching over 8 bases. Germline lookup yields CDR1 MNHEY and CDR2 SMNVEV (reference sequence). Trimming at V came to 4 bases and at J to 6 bases, leaving 11 bases not matched to a gene. The CDR3 length is 16 residues. The DNA for the CDR3 is TGTGCCAGCAGTTCTCTCCCCGGACTAGCTTCCAATGAGCAGTTCTTC. Translation: CASSSLPGLASNEQFF.

This clonotype came up many times. The V and J genes are TRBV27 and TRBJ2-1, with a weak D call TRBD1 (6 bases). Deletions cut 5 bases from V and 0 bases from J, with 14 bases between. The CDR3 runs 16 residues. Per the germline V gene, CDR1 is MNHEY and CDR2 is SMNVEV (reference sequence). The CDR3 loop reads CASSTKQGSSYNEQFF. The CDR3 DNA reads TGTGCCAGCAGTACTAAACAGGGAAGCTCCTACAATGAGCAGTTCTTC.

The CDR3 bases are TGTGCCAGCAGCTCTCGGGGCAGCGGGGGCACAGATACGCAGTATTTT. The encoded protein is CASSSRGSGGTDTQYF. This chain uses TRBV9 with TRBJ2-3; 7 bases align to TRBD2. CDR3 length: 16 residues. After removal of 4 bases from V and 1 base from J, the junction contained 9 bases not matched to a gene. Looked up from germline, CDR1 is SGDLS and CDR2 is YYNGEE.

This clonotype was counted many times. The chain has TRBV7-2 and TRBJ1-5; 7 bases match TRBD1. From germline, CDR1 is SGHTA and CDR2 FQGNSA. Trimming at V came to 1 base and at J to 7 bases, leaving 7 bases not matched to a gene. CDR3 length: 15 amino acids. The CDR3 sequence is CASSLGQGGGQPQHF. Written as DNA, the CDR3 is TGTGCCAGCAGCTTAGGACAGGGCGGGGGGCAGCCCCAGCATTTT.

The rearrangement joins TRBV6-2 or TRBV6-3 to TRBJ2-5, with D tentatively TRBD1 or TRBD2 (6 bases each). Between the trimmed V and J ends, which lost 7 bases and 5 bases, there was a span of 17 bases. The CDR3 extends over 14 amino acids. From germline, CDR1 is MNHEY and CDR2 SVGEGT. The DNA for the CDR3 is TGTGCCAGCAACACCCGAGGGGGGACGGAGACCCAGTACTTC. This encodes CASNTRGGTETQYF.

This clonotype was seen at least ten times. V and J are TRBV28 and TRBJ1-2, with D unclear. Germline assignment: CDR1 MDHEN and CDR2 SYDVKM. The V end was cut by 3 bases, the J end by 4 bases, with 6 bases between. The CDR3 spans 12 residues. The CDR3 reads CASSLDLYGYTF. CDR3 nucleotide sequence: TGTGCCAGCAGTTTGGACCTCTATGGCTACACCTTC.

The chain has TRBV7-6 and TRBJ1-3; D is unresolved. V was shortened by 4 bases and J by 0 bases, with 10 bases between the two germline ends. CDR1 is SGHVS, CDR2 FNYEAQ, per germline. This CDR3 region has 15 residues. CDR3 region: CASSSLASSGNTIYF. In DNA, the CDR3 is TGTGCCAGCAGCTCTCTGGCGAGCTCTGGAAACACCATATATTTT.

This clonotype has a count of ten or more. The V call is TRBV6-5, the J call TRBJ2-7; the D is unclear. In germline, CDR1 is MNHEY, CDR2 SVGAGI. V was pared by 0 bases and J by 2 bases, with 11 bases between. The CDR3 covers 15 residues. For the CDR3, the DNA is TGTGCCAGCAGTTACTCCAGTGGCCCCACCTACGAGCAGTACTTC. It is translated as CASSYSSGPTYEQYF.

In this sample, this clonotype turned up many times. This chain links TRBV18 with TRBJ1-2; D not resolved. This CDR3 spans 13 amino acids. V lost 2 bases and J lost 3, with 7 bases in between. Germline V gives CDR1 KGHSH, CDR2 LQKENI. The CDR3 sequence is CASSPASHYGYTF. The CDR3 nucleotides are TGTGCCAGCTCACCAGCCAGCCACTATGGCTACACCTTC.

J is TRBJ2-1 and V is TRBV7-9; D perhaps matches TRBD2 (6 bases). The J call is uncertain, as TRBJ2-7 better fits the DNA end. The CDR3 spans 17 residues. CDR1 and CDR2 (germline): SEHNR, FQNEAQ (reference sequence). The CDR3: CASRASLRERSYNEQYF. The CDR3 coding sequence is TGTGCCAGCAGGGCAAGTTTACGGGAGAGGTCCTACAATGAGCAGTACTTC.

Only a few counts were recorded for this clonotype. This chain links TRBV19 with TRBJ1-5; 9 positions agree with TRBD1. There are 14 residues in the CDR3. The V segment lost 3 bases and the J segment 11 bases; nucleotides outside the gene matches: 8. Germline V lookup: CDR1 LNHDA, CDR2 SQIVND (reference sequence). CDR3 residues: CASSITGGLSTQHF. In nucleotides, the CDR3 is TGTGCCAGTAGTATCACAGGGGGCCTATCGACCCAGCATTTT.

The J gene is TRBJ2-1, the V gene TRBV9; TRBD2 aligns across 10 bases. Unmatched junction bases numbered 9, after V lost 4 bases and J lost 2 bases. The CDR3 extends over 17 amino acids. CDR1 and CDR2 from the germline V gene are SGDLS and YYNGEE. In nucleotides, the CDR3 is TGTGCCAGCAGCTCGCCCAAAGCGGGAGGGGCCTACAATGAGCAGTTCTTC. Translating it yields CASSSPKAGGAYNEQFF.

This clonotype showed up many times. The chain is built from TRBV12-3 or TRBV12-4 and TRBJ2-1; a weak D match, TRBD2 (5 bases). V lost 8 bases and J 5 bases, leaving 19 bases between the germline ends. The CDR3 spans 15 residues. This CDR3 is CASDSNEGPHNEQFF. The DNA of the CDR3 is TGTGCCAGCGATAGTAACGAGGGTCCCCACAATGAGCAGTTCTTC.

This clonotype has at least ten counts. This rearrangement joins TRBV19 to TRBJ2-1; TRBD1 might be the D (6 bases). The CDR3 contains 16 residues. Trimming took off 2 bases at V and 11 bases at J, with 22 bases between the two ends. Germline-derived CDR1 and CDR2 are LNHDA and SQIVND (reference sequence). The CDR3 sequence: CASSISFRDTYTKQFF. The CDR3 region has the DNA TGTGCCAGTAGTATATCCTTCCGGGACACCTACACGAAGCAGTTCTTC. The whole variable domain, remainder taken from reference TRBV19 and TRBJ2-1, is DGGITQSPKYLFRKEGQNVTLSCEQNLNHDAMYWYRQDPGQGLRLIYYSQIVNDFQKGDIAEGYSVSREKKESFPLTVTSAQKNPTAFYLCASSISFRDTYTKQFFGPGTRLTVL.

The rearrangement uses TRBV19 and TRBJ2-6; D gene ambiguous. Trimming pared 7 bases from V and 2 bases from J, leaving 9 bases between. The CDR3 loop spans 14 amino acids. Germline CDR1 LNHDA, CDR2 SQIVND (reference sequence). Written as DNA, the CDR3 is TGTGCCAGTACCCCATCGGCTGGGGCCAACGTCCTGACTTTC. Its translation is CASTPSAGANVLTF.

To note about this clonotype: A junction boundary mismatches the germline segment, possibly from a read error. The chain combines TRBV5-1 with TRBJ1-4; D call uncertain. The CDR3 extends over 15 amino acids. The germline V gene has CDR1 SGHRS and CDR2 YFSETQ. CDR3 loop: CASSIQRATNGKLFF. The DNA for the CDR3 is TGCGCCAGCAGCATTCAACGGGCAACTAATGGAAAACTGTTTTTT.

V gene TRBV4-3 combines with J gene TRBJ2-7; 7 bases map to TRBD1. J lost 2 bases, V lost 1 base, and 11 bases had no gene match. Germline values: CDR1 LGHNA, CDR2 YSLEER. The CDR3 totals 17 residues. Here the CDR3 reads CASSQGPWTGTAYEQYF. The CDR3 DNA follows: TGCGCCAGCAGCCAAGGGCCGTGGACCGGGACAGCCTACGAGCAGTACTTC.